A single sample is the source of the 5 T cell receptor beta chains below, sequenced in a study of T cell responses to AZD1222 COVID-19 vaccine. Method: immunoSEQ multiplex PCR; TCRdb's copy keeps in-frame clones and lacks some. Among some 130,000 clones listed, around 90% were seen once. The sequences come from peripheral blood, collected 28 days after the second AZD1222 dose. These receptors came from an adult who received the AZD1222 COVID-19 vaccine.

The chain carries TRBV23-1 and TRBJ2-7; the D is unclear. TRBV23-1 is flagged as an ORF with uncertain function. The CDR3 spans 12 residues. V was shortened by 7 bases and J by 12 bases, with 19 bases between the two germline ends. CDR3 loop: CASIMAWAWRYF. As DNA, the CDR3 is TGCGCCAGCATTATGGCCTGGGCTTGGCGGTACTTC.

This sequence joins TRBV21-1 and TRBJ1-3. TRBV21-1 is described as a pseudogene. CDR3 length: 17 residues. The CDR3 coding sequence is TGTGCCAGCAGCAAAAGGGGACTTTGCCAATCTGGAAACACCATATATTTT. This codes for CASSKRGLCQSGNTIYF.

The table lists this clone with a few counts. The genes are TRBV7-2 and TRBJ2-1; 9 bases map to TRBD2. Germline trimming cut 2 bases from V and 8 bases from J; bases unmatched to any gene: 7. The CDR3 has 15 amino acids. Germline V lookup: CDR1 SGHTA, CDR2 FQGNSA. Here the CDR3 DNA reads TGTGCCAGCAGCTTATCCCCCTCTAGCGGGGATGAGCAGTTCTTC. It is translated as CASSLSPSSGDEQFF.

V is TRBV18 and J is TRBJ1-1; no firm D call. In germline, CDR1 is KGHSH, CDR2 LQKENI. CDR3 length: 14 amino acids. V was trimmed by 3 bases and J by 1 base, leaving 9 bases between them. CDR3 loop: CASSPVGQNTEAFF. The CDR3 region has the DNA TGTGCCAGCTCACCGGTTGGTCAGAACACTGAAGCTTTCTTT.

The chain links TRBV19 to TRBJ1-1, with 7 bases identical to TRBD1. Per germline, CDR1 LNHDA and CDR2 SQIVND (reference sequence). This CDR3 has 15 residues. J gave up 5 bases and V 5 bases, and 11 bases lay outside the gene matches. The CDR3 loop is CASSPTTGVGTEAFF. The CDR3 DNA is TGTGCCAGTAGTCCAACTACAGGGGTCGGGACTGAAGCTTTCTTT.